Sequencing of this T cell receptor (beta chain) was carried out in a study of T cells in localized non-small cell lung cancer. Overall study results and limits: Sequencing involved a lone tumor region, leaving heterogeneity possible.

For this clone: Its target is unknown.

Some clones are missing from TCRdb's copy, which holds only in-frame ones; the method was immunoSEQ multiplex PCR. This table holds 1,000 to 1,500 clones, roughly two fifths found once. In germline, CDR1 is KGHSH, CDR2 LQKENI. V lost 0 bases, J lost 5 bases, and 2 bases stayed unmatched. This CDR3 is built from 15 residues. This TCR came from a woman aged 35 to 69 with stage I lung adenocarcinoma. The input for sequencing was normal lung tissue next to the tumor, taken before any cancer treatment. The chain combines TRBV18 with TRBJ2-1; 9 nucleotides match TRBD2. Here the CDR3 DNA reads TGTGCCAGCTCACCACCGTCTAGCGGGGACAATGAGCAGTTCTTC. This translates into CASSPPSSGDNEQFF.